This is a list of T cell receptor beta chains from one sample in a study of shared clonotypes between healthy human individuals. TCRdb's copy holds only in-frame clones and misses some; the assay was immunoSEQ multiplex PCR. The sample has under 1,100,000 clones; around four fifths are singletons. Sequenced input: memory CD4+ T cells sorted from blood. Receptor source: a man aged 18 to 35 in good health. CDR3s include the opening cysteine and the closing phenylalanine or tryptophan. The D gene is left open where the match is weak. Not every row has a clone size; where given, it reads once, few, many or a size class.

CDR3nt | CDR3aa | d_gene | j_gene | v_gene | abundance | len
TGTGCCAGCAGTGAAGGCAGGCCGGATAATTCACCCCTCCACTTT | CASSEGRPDNSPLHF | NA | TRBJ1-6 | TRBV2 | few | 15
TGCGCCAGCAGTGAGTCGGACAAGGGTCGAAACACCATATATTTT | CASSESDKGRNTIYF | NA | TRBJ1-3 | TRBV10-2 | NA | 15
TGTGCCAGTAGTTCCGCTTTTGTAGGGAGCTCCAGCTCCTACAATGAGCAGTTCTTC | CASSSAFVGSSSSYNEQFF | NA | TRBJ2-1 | TRBV19 | NA | 19
TGCGCCAGCAGCTTGGCCGGGGCAGGATGGGATTCACCCCTCCACTTT | CASSLAGAGWDSPLHF | NA | TRBJ1-6 | TRBV5-1 | NA | 16
TGTGCCAGCAGCTTTAGCGGGGGGGCAGCCGGGGAGCTGTTTTTT | CASSFSGGAAGELFF | TRBD2 | TRBJ2-2 | TRBV5-4 | once | 15
TGTGCCCGAAGGGGGGGCGCGGACACCGGGGAGCTGTTTTTT | CARRGGADTGELFF | NA | TRBJ2-2 | TRBV30 | NA | 14
TGTGCCAGCACTATTCTGCCATCTAGCGTAGCCTACGAGCAGTACTTC | CASTILPSSVAYEQYF | NA | TRBJ2-7 | TRBV11-2 | NA | 16
TGCGCCAGCAGCGCGGGACAGATGAACACCGGGGAGCTGTTTTTT | CASSAGQMNTGELFF | NA | TRBJ2-2 | TRBV5-1 | NA | 15
TGTGCCAGCAGCCAAGCCAGCGGGAGCTCCTACGAGCAGTACTTC | CASSQASGSSYEQYF | TRBD2 | TRBJ2-7 | TRBV4-2 | NA | 15
TGTGCCAGCAGTGCCTCCTCGTCGCGAGCACAACGGACAGATTCCTACGAGCAGTACTTC | CASSASSSRAQRTDSYEQYF | NA | TRBJ2-7 | TRBV2 | NA | 20
TGTGCCAGCAGCTTGGGGGGATCCTCTGGAAACACCATATATTTT | CASSLGGSSGNTIYF | NA | TRBJ1-3 | TRBV5-4 | once | 15
TGTGCCAGCTCACTCTCCAGGGATAATTCACCCCTCCACTTT | CASSLSRDNSPLHF | NA | TRBJ1-6 | TRBV18 | NA | 14
TGTGCCAGCAGCTTGATCGGCTCTGGAGCCAACGTCCTGACTTTC | CASSLIGSGANVLTF | NA | TRBJ2-6 | TRBV5-8 | NA | 15
TGTGCCAGCAGTGACCGCCAGGGGACCGGCGGCTACACCTTC | CASSDRQGTGGYTF | NA | TRBJ1-2 | TRBV6-1 | NA | 14
TGTGCCAGCAGCCCGGGACTAGCGGGGGCAGTATCCTACGAGCAGTACTTC | CASSPGLAGAVSYEQYF | TRBD2 | TRBJ2-7 | TRBV9 | NA | 17
TGCGCCAGCAGCCAAACCGGCACTACAGGGTACTACGAGCAGTACTTC | CASSQTGTTGYYEQYF | NA | TRBJ2-7 | TRBV4-1 | NA | 16
TGTGCCAGCATCGGGGGACTAGCGACCCATGAGCAGTTCTTC | CASIGGLATHEQFF | TRBD2 | TRBJ2-1 | TRBV6-1 | NA | 14
TGTGCCAGCAGCGGAGGACTAGCGAACACCTACGAGCAGTACTTC | CASSGGLANTYEQYF | TRBD2 | TRBJ2-7 | TRBV6-1 | NA | 15
TGCGCCAGCAGCTTGGTCCCCGCAGGGGCAGGAACCGGGGAGCTGTTTTTT | CASSLVPAGAGTGELFF | NA | TRBJ2-2 | TRBV5-1 | NA | 17
TGTGCCAGCAGCGTAGGCGGGAGTATAGGTACCGGGGAGCTGTTTTTT | CASSVGGSIGTGELFF | TRBD2 | TRBJ2-2 | TRBV9 | NA | 16
TGCAGTGCTAGGGAGTGGAACGAGCAGTACTTC | CSAREWNEQYF | NA | TRBJ2-7 | TRBV20-1 | NA | 11
TGTGCCAGCACCCACAACTCTGGGGCCAACGTCCTGACTTTC | CASTHNSGANVLTF | NA | TRBJ2-6 | TRBV25-1 | NA | 14